These 19 T cell receptor beta chains originate from one sample sequenced in a study of beta chain features in type 1 diabetes. Expressed TCRB transcripts were sequenced because the entire RNA isolate underwent reverse transcription. The method was immunoSEQ multiplex PCR; TCRdb's version includes in-frame clones alone and lacks a portion of them. The top ten hold about 2.1% of the sample, which has some 160,000 clones, 7.5% to 9.5% seen once. The material sequenced was central memory CD4+ T cells from blood. The receptors shown here come from a woman aged 18-29 years in good health.

This clone was seen more than once but under ten times. The gene calls are TRBV30 and TRBJ2-1; D is unresolved. CDR1 and CDR2 (germline): GTSNPN, SVGIG (reference sequence). The V and J ends lost 1 base and 1 base respectively, with 8 bases between them. This CDR3 region has 14 residues. The CDR3 spells CAWSGVVSYNEQFF. CDR3 coding DNA: TGTGCCTGGAGTGGAGTAGTTTCCTACAATGAGCAGTTCTTC.

A remark on this clone: The sample holds other DNA sequences that translate to the same CDR3. The rearrangement joins TRBV7-9 to TRBJ1-1; D is unclear. Germline V gene data show CDR1 as SEHNR and CDR2 as FQNEAQ (reference sequence). The V end lost 6 bases, the J end lost 3 bases, and 5 bases lay between the germline ends. This CDR3 spans 11 amino acids. The CDR3 loop is CASSRYTEAFF. In DNA, the CDR3 is TGTGCCAGCAGTCGTTACACTGAAGCTTTCTTT.

This clone was counted only a few times. The same CDR3 arises from other DNA sequences in this sample as well. The rearrangement links TRBV30 to TRBJ2-3; D is ambiguous. Between the trimmed V and J ends, which lost 1 base and 2 bases, there was a span of 4 bases. Germline V gene lookup returns CDR1 GTSNPN and CDR2 SVGIG (reference sequence). This CDR3 has 12 amino acids. The CDR3 DNA follows: TGTGCCTGGAGTGCTTCCACAGATACGCAGTATTTT. This codes for CAWSASTDTQYF. Together with reference TRBV30 and TRBJ2-3, the CDR3 gives the full variable domain: SQTIHQWPATLVQPVGSPLSLECTVEGTSNPNLYWYRQAAGRGLQLLFYSVGIGQISSEVPQNLSASRPQDRQFILSSKKLLLSDSGFYLCAWSASTDTQYFGPGTRLTVL.

The chain uses TRBV6-1 and TRBJ2-1, with 7 positions matching TRBD2. Losses at the gene ends were 10 bases for V and 7 bases for J; bases not matched to a gene: 10. The CDR3 is 13 residues long. CDR1 and CDR2 (germline): MNHNS, SASEGT. The CDR3 sequence: CATKWGGVNEQFF. DNA for the CDR3: TGTGCCACTAAGTGGGGGGGAGTGAATGAGCAGTTCTTC.

This clone showed up just a few times. The chain links TRBV20-1 to TRBJ2-7, with 7 bases aligning to TRBD2. The germline V gene has CDR1 DFQATT and CDR2 SNEGSKA (reference sequence). This CDR3 has 11 residues. CDR3 residues: CPVGGSGEQYF. The CDR3 DNA follows: TGCCCAGTGGGGGGGAGCGGCGAGCAGTACTTC.

About this clone itself: At the DNA level, this CDR3 is encoded by other sequences in the same sample as well. The rearrangement links TRBV5-1 to TRBJ2-5; 7 bases agree with TRBD1. Germline V lookup: CDR1 SGHRS, CDR2 YFSETQ. CDR3 size: 14 residues. J lost 4 bases, V lost 0 bases, and 3 bases had no gene match. In DNA form, the CDR3 reads TGCGCCAGCAGCTTGGAGGGGGCAGGAGAGACCCAGTACTTC. This sequence encodes CASSLEGAGETQYF.

This clone was counted a few times. The chain recombines TRBV9 with TRBJ2-3; D not certain. The length of the CDR3 is 13 residues. V lost 4 bases to trimming and J lost 4 bases, with 10 bases between them. Germline V gene sequence: CDR1 SGDLS, CDR2 YYNGEE. In nucleotides, the CDR3 is TGTGCCAGCAGCCCACAAATTGCAGATACGCAGTATTTT. Its protein is CASSPQIADTQYF.

The J gene is TRBJ1-1, the V gene TRBV27; D not certain. CDR1 and CDR2 (germline): MNHEY, SMNVEV (reference sequence). Trimming cost V 3 bases and J 4 bases, with 12 bases left between them. The CDR3 runs to 14 residues. The CDR3 is CASSLRERATEAFF. The DNA for the CDR3 is TGTGCCAGCAGTTTGAGGGAAAGGGCCACTGAAGCTTTCTTT.

This clone was detected a few times. The V and J genes are TRBV14 and TRBJ2-7, with 11 positions matching TRBD1. V gave up 1 base and J gave up 2 bases; unmatched junction bases: 4. Germline values: CDR1 SGHDN, CDR2 FVKESK. The CDR3 spans 16 residues. The CDR3 DNA sequence: TGTGCCAGCAGCCAAGGAACGGGACAGGGGGCCTACGAGCAGTACTTC. This encodes CASSQGTGQGAYEQYF.

The chain joins TRBV2 to TRBJ2-7; tentative D call: TRBD1 (5 bases). Germline loops: CDR1 SNHLY, CDR2 FYNNEI. The CDR3 is 14 residues long. V lost 10 bases to trimming and J lost 6 bases, with 22 bases between them. CDR3 amino acids: CATQHRPAGSEQYF. CDR3 bases: TGTGCCACCCAGCATCGACCTGCAGGGTCCGAGCAGTACTTC.

For the CDR3, the DNA is TGTGCCAGCAGCGCAGCACAGACAGGGGGCATTCAGTACTTC. Translation gives CASSAAQTGGIQYF. The chain uses TRBV9 and TRBJ2-4; 9 positions match TRBD1. This CDR3 comprises 14 residues. The junction had 7 bases not matched to a gene; V was cut back by 3 bases and J by 9 bases. Germline CDR1 SGDLS, CDR2 YYNGEE.

Concerning this clone: Other DNA sequences in the sample encode the same CDR3. V gene TRBV5-1 combines with J gene TRBJ1-1; 7 nucleotides line up with TRBD1. The trim removed 3 bases at V and 4 bases at J, leaving 3 bases unmatched. This CDR3 region has 13 residues. Germline-derived CDR1 and CDR2 are SGHRS and YFSETQ. The CDR3: CASSSQGSTEAFF. CDR3 DNA sequence: TGCGCCAGCAGCTCACAGGGGTCCACTGAAGCTTTCTTT.

In this sample, this clone turned up a few times. The genes are TRBV5-4 and TRBJ2-3, with D unclear. The CDR3 is 15 residues long. Germline CDR1 SGHNT, CDR2 YYREEE (reference sequence). V was clipped by 4 bases and J by 4 bases, with 16 bases between them. The CDR3 DNA is TGTGCCAGCAGCCCACCGGGTAGTATGGCAGATACGCAGTATTTT. Its protein product is CASSPPGSMADTQYF.

CDR3 loop: CASSVGGTLNYGYTF. CDR3 DNA: TGTGCCAGCAGCGTAGGAGGGACACTTAACTATGGCTACACCTTC. The J gene is TRBJ1-2, the V gene TRBV9; TRBD1 might be the D (6 bases). The V gene's germline CDR1 is SGDLS and CDR2 YYNGEE. V shed 0 bases and J shed 1 base, with 10 bases lying between them. This CDR3 has 15 amino acids. Full variable domain (missing parts from reference TRBV9 and TRBJ1-2): DSGVTQTPKHLITATGQRVTLRCSPRSGDLSVYWYQQSLDQGLQFLIQYYNGEERAKGNILERFSAQQFPDLHSELNLSSLELGDSALYFCASSVGGTLNYGYTFGSGTRLTVV.

This chain links TRBV7-8 with TRBJ1-1; the D gene is possibly TRBD1 (5 bases). This CDR3 is 12 amino acids long. Germline CDR1 SGHVS, CDR2 FQNEAQ. V lost 2 bases, J lost 11 bases, and 12 bases lay in between. CDR3: CASSLSGRGAFF. Written as DNA, the CDR3 is TGTGCCAGCAGCTTATCGGGCCGGGGGGCTTTCTTT.

This clone has a count of ten or more. V usage is TRBV11-2 and J usage is TRBJ1-1, with a weak D call TRBD1 (5 bases). CDR3 length: 14 amino acids. Trimming removed 3 bases from V and 1 base from J, with 9 bases in between. Germline CDR1 reads SGHAT; CDR2 reads FQNNGV. The CDR3 loop reads CASSLEGKNTEAFF. CDR3 nucleotides: TGTGCCAGCAGCTTGGAGGGGAAGAACACTGAAGCTTTCTTT.

This clone showed up just a few times. The chain uses TRBV9 and TRBJ2-1; TRBD2 agrees at 8 bases. V shed 0 bases and J 4 bases; nucleotides not matched to a gene: 6. Germline values: CDR1 SGDLS, CDR2 YYNGEE. The CDR3 runs 16 residues. The DNA of the CDR3 is TGTGCCAGCAGCGTAGGTCAGCGGGGGCCATACAATGAGCAGTTCTTC. Its protein is CASSVGQRGPYNEQFF.

This clone was seen only a few times. The chain has TRBV4-1 and TRBJ2-3, with 11 bases lining up with TRBD2. Germline loops: CDR1 MGHRA, CDR2 YSYEKL. The CDR3 has 16 amino acids. J lost 6 bases, V lost 3 bases, and 8 bases had no gene match. The CDR3 sequence: CASSQALAGGWDTQYF. The CDR3 coding sequence is TGCGCCAGCAGCCAGGCCCTAGCGGGAGGTTGGGATACGCAGTATTTT.

The chain is built from TRBV9 and TRBJ2-3, with 13 positions matching TRBD2. CDR1 is SGDLS and CDR2 is YYNGEE in the germline V gene. The CDR3 runs 15 residues. Trimming at V came to 5 bases and at J to 7 bases, leaving 7 bases not matched to a gene. The CDR3 DNA reads TGTGCCAGCAGTCTTACTAGCGGGGGGGGAAATACGCAGTATTTT. The encoded protein is CASSLTSGGGNTQYF.